The text below deals with one TCR beta chain. Trimming stripped 6 bases from V and 0 bases from J, with 13 bases between. This CDR3 is built from 14 residues. Germline CDR1 and CDR2: SGHRS and YFSETQ. The data belong to a study of T cells in Graves' hyperthyroidism and ophthalmopathy. Those with hyperthyroidism were 18 to 65 years old, newly diagnosed, and ill for under 2 months. Cells are PBMCs isolated from over 7.5 ml of fresh blood. The CDR3 regions of TCR beta were amplified from RNA transcripts. A set of HTBI primers served as the primers for a first-round RT-PCR of the TCR CDR3. TCRdb recomputed calls from the multiplex PCR reads with MiXCR, one row per CDR3 protein. The sample has about 510,000 distinct CDR3 sequences, approximately 14% seen once.

Source material: blood. This receptor was identified in a woman between 40 and 55 years old with Graves' hyperthyroidism. V is TRBV5-1 and J is TRBJ2-7; D perhaps matches TRBD2 (5 bases). CDR3 coding DNA: TGCGCCAGCACCCCGGGTAGCGCCTCCTACGAGCAGTACTTC. It is translated as CASTPGSASYEQYF.